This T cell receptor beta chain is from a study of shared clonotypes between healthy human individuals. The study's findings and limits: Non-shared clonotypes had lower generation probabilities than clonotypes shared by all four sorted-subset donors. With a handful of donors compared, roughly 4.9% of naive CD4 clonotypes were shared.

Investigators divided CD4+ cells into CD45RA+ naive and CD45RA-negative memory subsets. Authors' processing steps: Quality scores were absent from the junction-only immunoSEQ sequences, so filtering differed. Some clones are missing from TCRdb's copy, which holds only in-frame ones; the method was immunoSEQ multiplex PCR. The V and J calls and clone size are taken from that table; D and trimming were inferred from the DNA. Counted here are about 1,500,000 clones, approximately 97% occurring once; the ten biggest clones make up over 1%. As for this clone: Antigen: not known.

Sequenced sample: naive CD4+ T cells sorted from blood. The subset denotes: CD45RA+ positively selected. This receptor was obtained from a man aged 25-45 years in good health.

The CDR3 region has the DNA TGCGCCAGCAGCTCACCCCGGGGCCCCTCCGGTGAGCAGTTCTTC. It yields the protein CASSSPRGPSGEQFF. The chain has TRBV4-1 and TRBJ2-1, with D possibly called TRBD1 or TRBD2 (5 bases each). Trimming removed 5 bases at V and 9 bases at J, with 20 bases between. The CDR3 consists of 15 residues. Germline assignment: CDR1 MGHRA and CDR2 YSYEKL.